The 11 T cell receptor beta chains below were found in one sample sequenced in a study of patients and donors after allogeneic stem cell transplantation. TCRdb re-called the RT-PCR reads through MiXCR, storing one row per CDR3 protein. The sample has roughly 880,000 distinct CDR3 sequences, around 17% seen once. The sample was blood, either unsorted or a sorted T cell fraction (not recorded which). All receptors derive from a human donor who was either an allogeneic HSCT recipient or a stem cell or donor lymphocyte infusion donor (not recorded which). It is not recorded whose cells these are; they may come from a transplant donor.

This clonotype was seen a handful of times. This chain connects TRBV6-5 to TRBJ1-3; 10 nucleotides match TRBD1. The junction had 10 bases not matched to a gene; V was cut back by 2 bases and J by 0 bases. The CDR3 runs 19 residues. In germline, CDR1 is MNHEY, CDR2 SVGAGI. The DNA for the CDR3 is TGTGCCAGCAGTTACCCGAGACAGGGGGCGCGGGTCTCTGGAAACACCATATATTTT. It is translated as CASSYPRQGARVSGNTIYF.

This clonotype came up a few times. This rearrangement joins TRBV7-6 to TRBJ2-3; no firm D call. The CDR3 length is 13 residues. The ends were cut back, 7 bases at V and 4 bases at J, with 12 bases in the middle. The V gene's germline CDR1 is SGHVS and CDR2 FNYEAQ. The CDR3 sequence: CASTRSGPDTQYF. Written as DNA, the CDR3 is TGTGCCAGCACCCGATCTGGTCCAGATACGCAGTATTTT.

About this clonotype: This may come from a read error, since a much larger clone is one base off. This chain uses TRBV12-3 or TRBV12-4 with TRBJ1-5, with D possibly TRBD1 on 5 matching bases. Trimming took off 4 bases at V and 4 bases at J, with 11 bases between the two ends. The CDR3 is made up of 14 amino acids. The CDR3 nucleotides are TGTGCCAGCAGTTCACAGGAGGCTAATCAGCCCCAGCATTTT. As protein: CASSSQEANQPQHF.

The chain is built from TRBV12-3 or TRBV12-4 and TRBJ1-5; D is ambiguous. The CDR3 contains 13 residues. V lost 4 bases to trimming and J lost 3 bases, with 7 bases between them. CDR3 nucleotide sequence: TGTGCCAGCAGTTCCCCCTTCAATCAGCCCCAGCATTTT. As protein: CASSSPFNQPQHF.

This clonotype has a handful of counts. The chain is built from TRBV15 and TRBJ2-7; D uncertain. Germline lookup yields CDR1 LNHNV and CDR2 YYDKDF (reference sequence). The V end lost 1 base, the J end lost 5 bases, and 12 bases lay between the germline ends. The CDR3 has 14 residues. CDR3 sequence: CATSRVPPANEQYF. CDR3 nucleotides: TGTGCCACCAGCAGAGTCCCTCCCGCTAACGAGCAGTACTTC.

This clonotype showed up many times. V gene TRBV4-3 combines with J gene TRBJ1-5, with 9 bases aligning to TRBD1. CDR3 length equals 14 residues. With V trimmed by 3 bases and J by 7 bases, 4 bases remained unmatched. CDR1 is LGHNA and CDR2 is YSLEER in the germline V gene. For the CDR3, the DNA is TGCGCCAGCAGCCAGGGGACAGGGTGGCAGCCCCAGCATTTT. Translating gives CASSQGTGWQPQHF.

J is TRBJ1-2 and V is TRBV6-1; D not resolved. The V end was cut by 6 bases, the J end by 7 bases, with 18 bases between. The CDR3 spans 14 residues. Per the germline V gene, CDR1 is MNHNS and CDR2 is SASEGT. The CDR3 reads CASRPTEMPSGYTF. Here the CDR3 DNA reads TGTGCCAGCAGGCCTACAGAGATGCCGAGTGGCTACACCTTC.

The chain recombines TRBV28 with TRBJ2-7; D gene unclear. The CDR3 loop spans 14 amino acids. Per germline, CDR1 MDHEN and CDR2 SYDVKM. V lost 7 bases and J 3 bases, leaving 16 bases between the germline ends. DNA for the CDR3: TGTGCCAGCACGACCAGCGAAGGGTACTACGAGCAGTACTTC. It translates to CASTTSEGYYEQYF.

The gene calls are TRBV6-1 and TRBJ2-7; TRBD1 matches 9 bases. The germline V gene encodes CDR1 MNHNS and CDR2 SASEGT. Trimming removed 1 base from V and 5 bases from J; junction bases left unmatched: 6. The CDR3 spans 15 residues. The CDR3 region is CASSEGTQGANEQYF. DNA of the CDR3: TGTGCCAGCAGTGAAGGTACACAGGGGGCGAACGAGCAGTACTTC.

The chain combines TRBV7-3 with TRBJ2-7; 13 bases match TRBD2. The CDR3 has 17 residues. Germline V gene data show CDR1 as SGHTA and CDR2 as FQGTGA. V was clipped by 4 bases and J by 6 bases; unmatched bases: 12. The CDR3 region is CASSSLARLAGGSEQYF. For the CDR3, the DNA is TGTGCCAGCAGCTCACTTGCTAGACTAGCGGGAGGAAGCGAGCAGTACTTC. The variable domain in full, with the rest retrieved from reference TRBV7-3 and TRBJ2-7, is GAGVSQTPSNKVTEKGKYVELRCDPISGHTALYWYRQSLGQGPEFLIYFQGTGAADDSGLPNDRFFAVRPEGSVSTLKIQRTERGDSAVYLCASSSLARLAGGSEQYFGPGTRLTVT.

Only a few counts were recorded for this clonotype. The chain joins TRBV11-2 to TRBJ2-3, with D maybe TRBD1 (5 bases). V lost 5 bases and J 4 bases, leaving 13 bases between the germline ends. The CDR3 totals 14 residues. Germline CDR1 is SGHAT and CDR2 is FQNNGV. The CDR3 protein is CASSDDSYPDTQYF. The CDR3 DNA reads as TGTGCCAGCAGCGACGACAGTTATCCAGATACGCAGTATTTT.